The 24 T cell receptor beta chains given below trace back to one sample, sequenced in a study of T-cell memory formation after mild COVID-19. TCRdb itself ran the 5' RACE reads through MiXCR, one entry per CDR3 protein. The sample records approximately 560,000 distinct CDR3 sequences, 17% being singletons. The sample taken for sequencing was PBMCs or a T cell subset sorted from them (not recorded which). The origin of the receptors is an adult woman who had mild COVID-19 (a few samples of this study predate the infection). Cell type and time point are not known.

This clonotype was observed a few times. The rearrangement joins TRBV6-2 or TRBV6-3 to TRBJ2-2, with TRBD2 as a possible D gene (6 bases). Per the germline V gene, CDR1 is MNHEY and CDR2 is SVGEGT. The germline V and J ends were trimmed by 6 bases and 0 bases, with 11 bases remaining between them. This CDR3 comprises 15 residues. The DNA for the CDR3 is TGTGCCAGCAGCCGAGCGGGTGCGAACACCGGGGAGCTGTTTTTT. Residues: CASSRAGANTGELFF.

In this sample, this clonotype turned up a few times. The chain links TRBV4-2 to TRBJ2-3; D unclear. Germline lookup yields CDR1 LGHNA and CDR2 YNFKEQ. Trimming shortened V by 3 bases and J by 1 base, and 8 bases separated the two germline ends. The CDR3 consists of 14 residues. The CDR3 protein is CASSQGRRTDTQYF. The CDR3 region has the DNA TGTGCCAGCAGCCAGGGTAGGCGCACAGATACGCAGTATTTT.

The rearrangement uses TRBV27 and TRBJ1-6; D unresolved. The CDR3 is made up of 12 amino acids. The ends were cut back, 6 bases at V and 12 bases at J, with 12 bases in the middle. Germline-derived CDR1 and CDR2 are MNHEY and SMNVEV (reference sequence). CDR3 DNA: TGTGCCAGCAGCGCCCCGTCTCGACCCCTCCACTTT. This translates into CASSAPSRPLHF.

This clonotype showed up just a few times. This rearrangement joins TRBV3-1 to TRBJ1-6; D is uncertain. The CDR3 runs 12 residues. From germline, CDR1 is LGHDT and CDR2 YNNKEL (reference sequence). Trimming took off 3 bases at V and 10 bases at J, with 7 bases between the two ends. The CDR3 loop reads CASSQDRSPLHF. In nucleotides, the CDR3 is TGTGCCAGCAGCCAGGACCGGTCACCCCTCCACTTT.

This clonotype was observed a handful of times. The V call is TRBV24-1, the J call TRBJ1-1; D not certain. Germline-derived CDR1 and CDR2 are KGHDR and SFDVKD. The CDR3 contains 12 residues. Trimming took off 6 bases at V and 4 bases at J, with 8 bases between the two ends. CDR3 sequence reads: CATSLGSTEAFF. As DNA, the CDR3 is TGTGCCACCAGTCTCGGGAGCACTGAAGCTTTCTTT.

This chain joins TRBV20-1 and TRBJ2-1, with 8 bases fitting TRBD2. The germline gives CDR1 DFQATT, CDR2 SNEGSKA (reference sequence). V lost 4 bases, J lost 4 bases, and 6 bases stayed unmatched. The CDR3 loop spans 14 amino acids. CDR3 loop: CSATREGLYNEQFF. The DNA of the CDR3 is TGCAGTGCTACCCGGGAGGGCCTATACAATGAGCAGTTCTTC.

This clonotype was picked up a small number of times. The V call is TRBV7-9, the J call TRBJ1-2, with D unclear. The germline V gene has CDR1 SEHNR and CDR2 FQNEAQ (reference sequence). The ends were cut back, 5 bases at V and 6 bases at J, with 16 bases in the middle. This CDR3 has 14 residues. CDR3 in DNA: TGTGCCAGCAGCCTGTACACGGTGGGAGATGGCTACACCTTC. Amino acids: CASSLYTVGDGYTF.

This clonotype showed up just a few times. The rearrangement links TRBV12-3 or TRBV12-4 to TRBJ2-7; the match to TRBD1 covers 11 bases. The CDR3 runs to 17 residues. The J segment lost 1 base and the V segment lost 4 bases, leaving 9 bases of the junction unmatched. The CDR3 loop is CASSSHGGTGGSYEQYF. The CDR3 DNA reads TGTGCCAGCAGTTCACACGGCGGGACAGGGGGTTCCTACGAGCAGTACTTC.

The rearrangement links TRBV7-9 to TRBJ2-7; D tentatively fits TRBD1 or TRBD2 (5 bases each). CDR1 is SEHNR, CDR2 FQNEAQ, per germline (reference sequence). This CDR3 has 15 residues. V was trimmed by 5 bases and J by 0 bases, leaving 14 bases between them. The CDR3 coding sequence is TGTGCCAGCAGCCGGACGGGGCAGAGCTCCTACGAGCAGTACTTC. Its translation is CASSRTGQSSYEQYF. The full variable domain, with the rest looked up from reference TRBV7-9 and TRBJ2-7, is DTGVSQNPRHKITKRGQNVTFRCDPISEHNRLYWYRQTLGQGPEFLTYFQNEAQLEKSRLLSDRFSAERPKGSFSTLEIQRTEQGDSAMYLCASSRTGQSSYEQYFGPGTRLTVT.

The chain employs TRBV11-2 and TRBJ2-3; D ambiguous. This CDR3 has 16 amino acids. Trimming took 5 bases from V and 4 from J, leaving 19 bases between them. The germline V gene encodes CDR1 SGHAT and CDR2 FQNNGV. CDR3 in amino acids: CASSTLARLGADTQYF. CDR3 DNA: TGTGCCAGCAGCACACTCGCACGTCTCGGTGCAGATACGCAGTATTTT.

CDR3 in amino acids: CASSMAGQVTYEQYF. CDR3 DNA: TGTGCCAGTAGTATGGCGGGACAGGTCACCTACGAGCAGTACTTC. The V gene is TRBV19, the J gene TRBJ2-7, with 8 bases that match TRBD1. The CDR3 contains 15 residues. Trimming cost V 3 bases and J 2 bases; bases outside gene matches: 6. CDR1 LNHDA and CDR2 SQIVND come from the germline V gene (reference sequence).

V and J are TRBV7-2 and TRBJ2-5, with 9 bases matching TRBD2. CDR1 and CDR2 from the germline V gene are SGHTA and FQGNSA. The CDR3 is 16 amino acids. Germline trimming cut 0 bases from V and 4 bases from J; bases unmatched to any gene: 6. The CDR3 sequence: CASSLAGTSPSETQYF. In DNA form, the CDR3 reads TGTGCCAGCAGCTTAGCGGGGACTAGCCCTTCAGAGACCCAGTACTTC.

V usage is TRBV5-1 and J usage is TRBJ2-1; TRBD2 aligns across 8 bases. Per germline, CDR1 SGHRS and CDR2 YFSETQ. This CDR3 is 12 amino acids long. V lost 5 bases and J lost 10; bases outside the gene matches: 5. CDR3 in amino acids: CASRPAGGEQFF. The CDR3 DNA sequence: TGCGCCAGCAGACCGGCGGGGGGAGAGCAGTTCTTC.

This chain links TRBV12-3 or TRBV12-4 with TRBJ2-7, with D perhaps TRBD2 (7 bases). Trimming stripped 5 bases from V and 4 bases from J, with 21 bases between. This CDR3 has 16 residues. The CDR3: CASSRNRPGGQYEQYF. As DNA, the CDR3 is TGTGCCAGCAGTCGGAATCGGCCCGGGGGGCAATACGAGCAGTACTTC.

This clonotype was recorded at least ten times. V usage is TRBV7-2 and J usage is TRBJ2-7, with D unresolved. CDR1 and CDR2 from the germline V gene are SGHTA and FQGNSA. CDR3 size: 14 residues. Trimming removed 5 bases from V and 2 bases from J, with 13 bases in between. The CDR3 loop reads CASSRTTSTYEQYF. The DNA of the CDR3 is TGTGCCAGCAGCCGTACGACAAGCACCTACGAGCAGTACTTC.

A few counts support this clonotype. CDR3 bases: TGTGCCAGCAGTCCAGGGACGGCCCAAGCTTTCTTT. This codes for CASSPGTAQAFF. V usage is TRBV5-6 and J usage is TRBJ1-1; perhaps TRBD1 as D (5 bases). This CDR3 spans 12 amino acids. V lost 5 bases to trimming and J lost 9 bases, with 14 bases between them. CDR1 is SGHDT and CDR2 is YYEEEE in the germline V gene.

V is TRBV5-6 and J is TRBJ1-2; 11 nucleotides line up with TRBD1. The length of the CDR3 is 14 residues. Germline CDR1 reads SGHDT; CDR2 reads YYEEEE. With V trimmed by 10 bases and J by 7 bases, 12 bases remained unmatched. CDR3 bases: TGTGCCTCCGGGAGGCGGGACAGGGGGGCTGGCTACACCTTC. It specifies CASGRRDRGAGYTF.

DNA for the CDR3: TGTGCCACCAGCAGAGTAGGCGGTGCTGCGGCTGGCTACACCTTC. Its protein product is CATSRVGGAAAGYTF. The chain combines TRBV15 with TRBJ1-2; D is uncertain. Trimming pared 1 base from V and 7 bases from J, leaving 16 bases between. Germline values: CDR1 LNHNV, CDR2 YYDKDF (reference sequence). The CDR3 is made up of 15 amino acids.

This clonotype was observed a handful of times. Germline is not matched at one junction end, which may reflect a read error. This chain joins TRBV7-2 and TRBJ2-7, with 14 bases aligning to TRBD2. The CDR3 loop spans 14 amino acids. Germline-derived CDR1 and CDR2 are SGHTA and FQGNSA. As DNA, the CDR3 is TGTGCCAGCAGCTCCGGACTAGCGGGAGGACCCAGCGACTTC. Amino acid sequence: CASSSGLAGGPSDF.

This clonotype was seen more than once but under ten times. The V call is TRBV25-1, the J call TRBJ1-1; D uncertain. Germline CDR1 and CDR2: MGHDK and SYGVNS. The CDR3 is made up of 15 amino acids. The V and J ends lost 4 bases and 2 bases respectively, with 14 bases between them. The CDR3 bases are TGTGCCAGCAGTGTGGGTGAAGGAAGTAACACTGAAGCTTTCTTT. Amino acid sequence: CASSVGEGSNTEAFF.

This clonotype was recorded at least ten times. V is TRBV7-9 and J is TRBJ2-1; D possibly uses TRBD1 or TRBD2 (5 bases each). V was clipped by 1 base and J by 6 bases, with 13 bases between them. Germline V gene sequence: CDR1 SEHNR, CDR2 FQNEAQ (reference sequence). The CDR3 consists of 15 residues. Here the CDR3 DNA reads TGTGCCAGCAGCTTAGGAGGTGCTGGGGGCAATGAGCAGTTCTTC. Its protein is CASSLGGAGGNEQFF.

In nucleotides, the CDR3 is TGCAGCACAAAGATGGCGAACACTGAAGCTTTCTTT. It codes for CSTKMANTEAFF. The chain joins TRBV29-1 to TRBJ1-1; the D is unclear. V lost 8 bases, J lost 1 base, and 11 bases lay in between. CDR1 SQVTM and CDR2 ANQGSEA come from the germline V gene. The CDR3 consists of 12 residues.

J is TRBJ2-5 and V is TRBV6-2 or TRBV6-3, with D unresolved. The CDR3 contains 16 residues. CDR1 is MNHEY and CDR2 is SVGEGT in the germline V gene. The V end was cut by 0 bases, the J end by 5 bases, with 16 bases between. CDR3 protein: CASSYSRSNLRETQYF. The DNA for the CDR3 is TGTGCCAGCAGTTACTCACGGTCGAATCTCCGGGAGACCCAGTACTTC.

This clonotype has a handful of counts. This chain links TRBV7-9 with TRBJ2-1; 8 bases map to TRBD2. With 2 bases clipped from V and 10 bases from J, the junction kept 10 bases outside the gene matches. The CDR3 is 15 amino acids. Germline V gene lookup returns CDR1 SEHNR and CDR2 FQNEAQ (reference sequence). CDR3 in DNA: TGTGCCAGCAGCTTAATCTCGGGGGGGCCGGGAGAGCAGTTCTTC. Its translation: CASSLISGGPGEQFF.